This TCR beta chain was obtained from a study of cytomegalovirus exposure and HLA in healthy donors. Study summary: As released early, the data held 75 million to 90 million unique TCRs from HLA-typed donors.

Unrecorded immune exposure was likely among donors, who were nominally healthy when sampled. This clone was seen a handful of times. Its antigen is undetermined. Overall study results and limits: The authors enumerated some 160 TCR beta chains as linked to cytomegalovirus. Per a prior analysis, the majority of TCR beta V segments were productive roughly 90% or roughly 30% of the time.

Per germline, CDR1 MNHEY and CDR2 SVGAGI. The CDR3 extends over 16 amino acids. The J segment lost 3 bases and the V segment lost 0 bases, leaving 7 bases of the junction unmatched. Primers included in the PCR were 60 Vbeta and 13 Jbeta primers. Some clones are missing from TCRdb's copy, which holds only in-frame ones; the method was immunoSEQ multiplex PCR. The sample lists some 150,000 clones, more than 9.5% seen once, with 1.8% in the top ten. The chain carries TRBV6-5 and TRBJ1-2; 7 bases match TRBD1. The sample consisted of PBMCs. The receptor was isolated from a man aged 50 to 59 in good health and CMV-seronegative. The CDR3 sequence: CASSYSSARGDYGYTF. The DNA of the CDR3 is TGTGCCAGCAGTTACTCGTCAGCCAGGGGGGACTATGGCTACACCTTC.